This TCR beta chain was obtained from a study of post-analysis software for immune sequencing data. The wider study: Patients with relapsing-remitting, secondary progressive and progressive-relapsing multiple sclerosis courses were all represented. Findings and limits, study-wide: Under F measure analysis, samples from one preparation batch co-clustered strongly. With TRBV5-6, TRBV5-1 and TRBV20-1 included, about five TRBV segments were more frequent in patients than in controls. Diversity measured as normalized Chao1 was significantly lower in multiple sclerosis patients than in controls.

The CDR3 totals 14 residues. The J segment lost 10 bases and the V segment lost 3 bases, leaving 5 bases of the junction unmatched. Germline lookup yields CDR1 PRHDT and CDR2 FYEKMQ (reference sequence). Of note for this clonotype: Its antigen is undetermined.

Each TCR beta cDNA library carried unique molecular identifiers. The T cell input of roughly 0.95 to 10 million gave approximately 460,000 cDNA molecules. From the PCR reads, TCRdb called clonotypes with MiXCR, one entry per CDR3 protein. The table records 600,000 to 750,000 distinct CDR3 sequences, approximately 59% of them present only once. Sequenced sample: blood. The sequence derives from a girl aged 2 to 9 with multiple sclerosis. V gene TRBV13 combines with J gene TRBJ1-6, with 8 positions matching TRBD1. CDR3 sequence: CASSFGQGPSPLHF. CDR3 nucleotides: TGTGCCAGCAGCTTTGGACAGGGCCCATCACCCCTCCACTTT.